This T cell receptor beta chain was sequenced for a study of blood T cell repertoires in COVID-19. Looking at the study overall: Samples taken during acute and convalescent COVID-19 were collected in the United States, Italy and Spain. Sources were T cells, B-cell-depleted T cells, or PBMCs; the material itself was cDNA or gDNA.

Only in-frame clones appear in the TCRdb table, and some are missing; sequencing was by immunoSEQ multiplex PCR. The table lists approximately 74,000 clones, 88% of them singletons, with 1.5% to 2.5% in the top ten. The V end was cut by 3 bases, the J end by 8 bases, with 13 bases between. CDR1 is ENHRY, CDR2 SYGVKD, per germline. The CDR3 contains 14 residues. The receptor's source is a woman at least 80 years old with active or convalescent COVID-19. The sequenced sample consisted of peripheral blood. The chain carries TRBV10-3 and TRBJ1-4; no clear D gene. The CDR3 loop is CAISERPSAEKLFF. The DNA of the CDR3 is TGTGCCATCAGTGAACGGCCTTCAGCGGAAAAACTGTTTTTT.